This T cell receptor (beta chain) appears in the sequencing data of a study of cytomegalovirus exposure and HLA in healthy donors. A multiplex PCR was run with 60 Vbeta primers and 13 Jbeta primers. Libraries were prepared by immunoSEQ multiplex PCR; TCRdb keeps only in-frame clonotypes and omits some of them. The table for this sample gives 50,000 or so clones. The CDR3 is made up of 14 amino acids. Germline values: CDR1 MNHNS, CDR2 SASEGT. The V gene lost 3 bases and the J gene lost 2 bases, with 11 bases spanning the gap. This chain links TRBV6-1 with TRBJ2-7; a possible D gene is TRBD2 (6 bases). The sequenced sample was PBMCs. The sequence was collected from a woman in her forties in good health and CMV-seronegative. The CDR3 sequence: CASSEGDLAYEQYF. The CDR3 DNA reads TGTGCCAGCAGTGAGGGGGACTTAGCCTACGAGCAGTACTTC.